The 25 T cell receptor beta chains below all came from one sample that was sequenced in a study of blood T cell repertoires in COVID-19. Clones were sequenced by immunoSEQ multiplex PCR, and TCRdb holds only the in-frame ones, with some missing. The sample shows 200,000 to 300,000 clones, 84% of them seen only once. Material: peripheral blood. These receptors were taken from a man aged 35-49 years who had recovered from COVID-19.

The CDR3 reads CASSSRASNTEAFF. Here the CDR3 DNA reads TGTGCCAGTAGTTCCAGGGCTTCGAACACTGAAGCTTTCTTT. The chain has TRBV19 and TRBJ1-1, with a tentative D call TRBD1 (5 bases). The germline V gene encodes CDR1 LNHDA and CDR2 SQIVND (reference sequence). The germline V and J ends were trimmed by 5 bases and 1 base, with 11 bases remaining between them. The length of the CDR3 is 14 residues. Combining the CDR3 with reference TRBV19 and TRBJ1-1 gives the whole variable domain DGGITQSPKYLFRKEGQNVTLSCEQNLNHDAMYWYRQDPGQGLRLIYYSQIVNDFQKGDIAEGYSVSREKKESFPLTVTSAQKNPTAFYLCASSSRASNTEAFFGQGTRLTVV.

The chain combines TRBV6-5 with TRBJ2-5; tentatively, D is TRBD2 (5 bases). The CDR3 runs to 13 residues. V was cut by 2 bases and J by 3 bases, with 7 bases left in between. Germline CDR1 and CDR2: MNHEY and SVGAGI. The CDR3, as DNA: TGTGCCAGCAGTTACGTGGGAGAAGAGACCCAGTACTTC. As protein: CASSYVGEETQYF.

The chain employs TRBV27 and TRBJ2-7; no clear D. Germline V CDR1 and CDR2: MNHEY, SMNVEV (reference sequence). This CDR3 spans 13 amino acids. Between the trimmed V and J ends, which lost 3 bases and 2 bases, there was a span of 8 bases. In nucleotides, the CDR3 is TGTGCCAGCAGTTTTAATGGGCCCTACGAGCAGTACTTC. As protein: CASSFNGPYEQYF.

The chain has TRBV19 and TRBJ2-3, with 8 bases matching TRBD2. The length of the CDR3 is 13 residues. Germline lookup yields CDR1 LNHDA and CDR2 SQIVND (reference sequence). Unmatched junction bases numbered 2, after V lost 5 bases and J lost 4 bases. The CDR3 loop reads CASSPGGPDTQYF. The CDR3 DNA is TGTGCCAGTAGTCCGGGGGGGCCAGATACGCAGTATTTT.

This clone has more than one count but fewer than ten. V gene TRBV7-6 combines with J gene TRBJ1-5; maybe TRBD1 (5 bases). CDR3 length equals 14 residues. The germline V gene encodes CDR1 SGHVS and CDR2 FNYEAQ. V lost 5 bases, J lost 7 bases, and 15 bases lay in between. CDR3: CASSPGGGKQPQHF. DNA for the CDR3: TGTGCCAGCAGCCCCGGGGGGGGTAAGCAGCCCCAGCATTTT.

This chain links TRBV11-2 with TRBJ2-7; D is perhaps TRBD1 (5 bases). V was cut by 4 bases and J by 4 bases, with 8 bases left in between. Germline CDR1 reads SGHAT; CDR2 reads FQNNGV. This CDR3 comprises 12 residues. The CDR3 DNA sequence: TGTGCCAGCAGCTCCAACAGGTACGAGCAGTACTTC. Amino acids: CASSSNRYEQYF.

V usage is TRBV4-3 and J usage is TRBJ2-1; D may be TRBD2 (5 bases). Looked up from germline, CDR1 is LGHNA and CDR2 is YSLEER. CDR3 length: 15 amino acids. The germline V and J ends were trimmed by 1 base and 8 bases, with 15 bases remaining between them. The CDR3 protein is CASSQGREFRDEQFF. Here the CDR3 DNA reads TGCGCCAGCAGCCAAGGAAGGGAGTTTCGAGATGAGCAGTTCTTC.

The rearrangement links TRBV11-3 to TRBJ1-1; TRBD1 is a possible D gene (5 bases). The CDR3 length is 13 residues. Trimming pared 5 bases from V and 1 base from J, leaving 8 bases between. CDR1 and CDR2 (germline): SGHNT, YENEEA. Written as DNA, the CDR3 is TGTGCCAGCAGCGCTCAGGGGAACACTGAAGCTTTCTTT. Translation: CASSAQGNTEAFF.

The rearrangement joins TRBV15 to TRBJ2-1; D is possibly TRBD1 (5 bases). The CDR3 is made up of 12 amino acids. The germline gives CDR1 LNHNV, CDR2 YYDKDF (reference sequence). Trimming took 0 bases from V and 13 from J, leaving 10 bases between them. The CDR3 DNA sequence: TGTGCCACCAGCAGAGACCAGGGCAGACAGTTCTTC. It encodes CATSRDQGRQFF. Filled out from reference TRBV15 and TRBJ2-1, the complete variable domain reads DAMVIQNPRYQVTQFGKPVTLSCSQTLNHNVMYWYQQKSSQAPKLLFHYYDKDFNNEADTPDNFQSRRPNTSFCFLDIRSPGLGDTAMYLCATSRDQGRQFFGPGTRLTVL.

J is TRBJ2-5 and V is TRBV24-1; D may be TRBD1 (6 bases). CDR1 is KGHDR, CDR2 SFDVKD, per germline. This CDR3 is built from 13 residues. V was shortened by 4 bases and J by 5 bases, with 10 bases between the two germline ends. The CDR3 DNA follows: TGTGCCACCAGTGACCCGGGACACGAGACCCAGTACTTC. Residues: CATSDPGHETQYF.

The chain carries TRBV27 and TRBJ2-1, with D possibly matching TRBD2 (6 bases). The V end lost 5 bases, the J end lost 7 bases, and 21 bases lay between the germline ends. In germline, CDR1 is MNHEY, CDR2 SMNVEV (reference sequence). This CDR3 spans 16 amino acids. CDR3 loop: CASSPLRLGAGNEQFF. Here the CDR3 DNA reads TGTGCCAGCAGTCCCCTGAGACTAGGGGCTGGGAATGAGCAGTTCTTC.

The chain is built from TRBV7-8 and TRBJ1-2, with unresolved D. Trimming shortened V by 0 bases and J by 2 bases, and 10 bases separated the two germline ends. This CDR3 has 15 amino acids. Germline V CDR1 and CDR2: SGHVS, FQNEAQ. CDR3 amino acids: CASSLAFRENYGYTF. In DNA, the CDR3 is TGTGCCAGCAGCTTAGCGTTTCGGGAAAACTATGGCTACACCTTC.

The chain carries TRBV7-2 and TRBJ2-3; 10 bases fit TRBD1. The CDR3 runs to 16 residues. Germline loops: CDR1 SGHTA, CDR2 FQGNSA. V lost 1 base and J lost 4; bases outside the gene matches: 5. CDR3 sequence reads: CASSLVDRGIPDTQYF. DNA of the CDR3: TGTGCCAGCAGCTTAGTGGACAGGGGGATCCCAGATACGCAGTATTTT. The full variable domain, its missing parts supplied by reference TRBV7-2 and TRBJ2-3, is GAGVSQSPSNKVTEKGKDVELRCDPISGHTALYWYRQSLGQGLEFLIYFQGNSAPDKSGLPSDRFSAERTGGSVSTLTIQRTQQEDSAVYLCASSLVDRGIPDTQYFGPGTRLTVL.

V gene TRBV3-1 (or the pseudogene TRBV3-2) combines with J gene TRBJ1-3; 8 bases map to TRBD1. There are 16 residues in the CDR3. The trim removed 2 bases at V and 4 bases at J, leaving 7 bases unmatched. Looked up from germline, CDR1 is LGHDT and CDR2 is YNNKEL (reference sequence). DNA for the CDR3: TGTGCCAGCAGCCAAATATCCAGGGGGCCCGGAAACACCATATATTTT. It yields the protein CASSQISRGPGNTIYF.

The rearrangement joins TRBV9 to TRBJ2-3; 8 nucleotides agree with TRBD1. The junction had 5 bases not matched to a gene; V was cut back by 3 bases and J by 2 bases. The CDR3 consists of 15 residues. CDR1 and CDR2 from the germline V gene are SGDLS and YYNGEE. CDR3 DNA: TGTGCCAGCAGCGCCAGGGGGCTCATCACAGATACGCAGTATTTT. This gives the protein CASSARGLITDTQYF.

This chain links TRBV19 with TRBJ1-5; tentatively, D is TRBD1 (5 bases). Germline CDR1 is LNHDA and CDR2 is SQIVND (reference sequence). This CDR3 spans 15 amino acids. Trimming removed 4 bases from V and 1 base from J, with 11 bases in between. In nucleotides, the CDR3 is TGTGCCAGTAGTAGCCAGGGTGGGAGCAATCAGCCCCAGCATTTT. Its translation: CASSSQGGSNQPQHF.

The V gene is TRBV6-5, the J gene TRBJ2-7; a weak D match, TRBD2 (6 bases). Germline V gene data show CDR1 as MNHEY and CDR2 as SVGAGI. V shed 8 bases and J shed 4 bases, with 18 bases lying between them. This CDR3 has 14 amino acids. The CDR3 sequence: CASGISGSAYEQYF. The CDR3 DNA reads TGTGCCAGCGGGATAAGCGGGTCAGCTTACGAGCAGTACTTC.

The CDR3 is CASSITERNLAKNIQYF. The CDR3 bases are TGTGCCAGTAGTATAACGGAGCGGAACCTAGCCAAAAACATTCAGTACTTC. The chain recombines TRBV19 with TRBJ2-4; D might be TRBD2 (5 bases). V lost 2 bases and J lost 0, with 14 bases in between. From germline, CDR1 is LNHDA and CDR2 SQIVND (reference sequence). The CDR3 is 17 amino acids.

The V call is TRBV9, the J call TRBJ2-5; TRBD2 matches 9 bases. Germline lookup yields CDR1 SGDLS and CDR2 YYNGEE. The V and J ends lost 0 bases and 5 bases, in that order; junction bases with no gene match: 5. The CDR3 extends over 15 amino acids. CDR3 coding DNA: TGTGCCAGCAGCGTAGGTGCGAGCGGGGGGGAGACCCAGTACTTC. It specifies CASSVGASGGETQYF.

V gene TRBV20-1 combines with J gene TRBJ1-1, with unresolved D. V shed 1 base and J shed 6 bases, with 6 bases lying between them. Germline V lookup: CDR1 DFQATT, CDR2 SNEGSKA (reference sequence). This CDR3 region has 11 residues. CDR3: CSARASAEAFF. For the CDR3, the DNA is TGCAGTGCTAGAGCTTCAGCTGAAGCTTTCTTT.

This clone was seen just once. This sequence joins TRBV4-3 and TRBJ2-7; TRBD2 might be the D (5 bases). The CDR3 runs to 13 residues. The germline V and J ends were trimmed by 0 bases and 5 bases, with 8 bases remaining between them. Germline CDR1 LGHNA, CDR2 YSLEER. Here the CDR3 reads CASSQDLEDEQYF. The CDR3 DNA reads as TGCGCCAGCAGCCAAGATCTGGAGGACGAGCAGTACTTC.

The chain uses TRBV10-2 and TRBJ2-3, with 10 nucleotides matching TRBD2. Germline V CDR1 and CDR2: WSHSY, SAAADI. V lost 10 bases to trimming and J lost 0 bases; unmatched junction nucleotides: 10. The CDR3 sequence is 16 residues long. The CDR3 loop is CATQGLAGASTDTQYF. The DNA of the CDR3 is TGCGCCACCCAAGGCCTAGCGGGGGCTAGCACAGATACGCAGTATTTT.

The chain employs TRBV5-4 and TRBJ1-2; D not resolved. The CDR3 has 16 residues. The ends were cut back, 0 bases at V and 0 bases at J, with 12 bases in the middle. Germline V gene data show CDR1 as SGHNT and CDR2 as YYREEE (reference sequence). CDR3 sequence: CASSLGLSSTNYGYTF. The CDR3 DNA sequence: TGTGCCAGCAGCTTGGGACTCAGTTCTACTAACTATGGCTACACCTTC. Looking up the rest from reference TRBV5-4 and TRBJ1-2 gives the full variable domain: ETGVTQSPTHLIKTRGQQVTLRCSSQSGHNTVSWYQQALGQGPQFIFQYYREEENGRGNFPPRFSGLQFPNYSSELNVNALELDDSALYLCASSLGLSSTNYGYTFGSGTRLTVV.

The chain's CDR3 is CAWSAGTSSGYTF. The CDR3 DNA reads as TGTGCCTGGAGCGCGGGGACGTCCTCTGGCTACACCTTC. The chain couples TRBV30 to TRBJ1-2; D is perhaps TRBD1 (5 bases). Trimming pared 3 bases from V and 7 bases from J, leaving 15 bases between. CDR3 length: 13 residues. CDR1 is GTSNPN, CDR2 SVGIG, per germline (reference sequence).

This chain links TRBV19 with TRBJ1-1; no definite D call. This CDR3 contains 14 residues. Germline V lookup: CDR1 LNHDA, CDR2 SQIVND (reference sequence). Trimming shortened V by 2 bases and J by 9 bases, and 16 bases separated the two germline ends. The CDR3 nucleotides read TGTGCCAGTAGTATAACCACGAGGAGCCGAAAAGCTTTCTTT. Encoded protein: CASSITTRSRKAFF.